This is a list of T cell receptor beta chains from one sample in a study of blood T cells in healthy people across ages. TCRdb itself ran the 5' RACE reads through MiXCR, one entry per CDR3 protein. The data show roughly 800,000 distinct CDR3 sequences, with about three fifths seen just once and roughly 22% held by the top ten. Source material: blood. These receptors were obtained from a man between 25 and 39 years old in good health. The CDR3 runs from the conserved cysteine through the conserved F or W. The D gene is left open where the match is weak. The size entry is marked missing in some rows and otherwise reads once, few, many or a size class.

size: few; D: .; length: 13; J: TRBJ2-5; V: TRBV2; DNA: TGTGCCAGCAACGGGTTACGGGGTGGTGAGCAGTACTTC; CDR3: CASNGLRGGEQYF
size: .; D: TRBD2; length: 16; J: TRBJ2-7; V: TRBV12-3/TRBV12-4; DNA: TGTGCCAGCAGTCCCACGGTTGCTAGCGGCTCGGGGGAGCAGTACTTC; CDR3: CASSPTVASGSGEQYF
size: few; D: TRBD1; length: 14; J: TRBJ2-3; V: TRBV29-1; DNA: TGCAGCGGGCGACAGGGGCTTATCACAGATACGCAGTATTTT; CDR3: CSGRQGLITDTQYF
size: .; D: .; length: 12; J: TRBJ2-7; V: TRBV20-1; DNA: TGCAGTGCTAGCAAGAGCTCCTACGAGCAGTACTTC; CDR3: CSASKSSYEQYF
size: few; D: TRBD1; length: 15; J: TRBJ2-7; V: TRBV27; DNA: TGTGCCAGCAGTTGGGGCGGGACAGGGTCCTACGAGCAGTACTTC; CDR3: CASSWGGTGSYEQYF
size: .; D: .; length: 15; J: TRBJ2-1; V: TRBV7-2; DNA: TGTGCCAGCAGCTTACAGGCTAGCGACTACAATGAGCAGTTCTTC; CDR3: CASSLQASDYNEQFF
size: .; D: .; length: 15; J: TRBJ1-5; V: TRBV27; DNA: TGTGCCAGCACCCCTCAGGGACGGGACGTACAGCCCCAGCATTTT; CDR3: CASTPQGRDVQPQHF
size: few; D: .; length: 13; J: TRBJ2-7; V: TRBV7-2; DNA: TGTGCCAGCAGCTTAGGGGGTGGGGGCGAGCAGTACTTC; CDR3: CASSLGGGGEQYF
size: .; D: .; length: 15; J: TRBJ2-3; V: TRBV4-2; DNA: TGTACCAGCAGCCAAGAGAGCGACCGCACAGATACGCAGTATTTT; CDR3: CTSSQESDRTDTQYF
size: .; D: TRBD1; length: 17; J: TRBJ1-1; V: TRBV4-2; DNA: TGTGCCAGCAGCCAAGAAACCCGGGACAGGGATGGCACTGAAGCTTTCTTT; CDR3: CASSQETRDRDGTEAFF
size: .; D: .; length: 15; J: TRBJ2-5; V: TRBV15; DNA: TGTGCCACCAGCAAGGGGGACTCCCACCAAGAGACCCAGTACTTC; CDR3: CATSKGDSHQETQYF
size: few; D: .; length: 15; J: TRBJ2-3; V: TRBV4-2; DNA: TGTGCCAGCAGCCAGTCGGCCTCCTTGGCGGATACGCAGTATTTT; CDR3: CASSQSASLADTQYF
size: .; D: TRBD2; length: 18; J: TRBJ2-1; V: TRBV4-2; DNA: TGTGCCAGCAGCCGCCAACCTTTAGTAGCGGGGGAACACAATGAGCAGTTCTTC; CDR3: CASSRQPLVAGEHNEQFF
size: once; D: .; length: 10; J: TRBJ2-5; V: TRBV29-1; DNA: TGCAGCGTTGTTGGGGTGACCCAGTACTTC; CDR3: CSVVGVTQYF
size: .; D: TRBD1; length: 13; J: TRBJ2-7; V: TRBV20-1; DNA: TGCAGTGCCCTAGGACAGGGGTCCTACGAGCAGTACTTC; CDR3: CSALGQGSYEQYF
size: .; D: TRBD2; length: 16; J: TRBJ2-1; V: TRBV5-1; DNA: TGCGCCAGCAGCTTGAGCCTAGCGGGGGGTTACAATGAGCAGTTCTTC; CDR3: CASSLSLAGGYNEQFF
size: .; D: .; length: 11; J: TRBJ2-7; V: TRBV6-1; DNA: TGTGCCGCTCGACGCGGAGCGGAGAAGTACTTC; CDR3: CAARRGAEKYF
size: .; D: .; length: 12; J: TRBJ2-7; V: TRBV20-1; DNA: TGCAGTGCAGGGACTGGCGATAGGGAGCAGTACTTC; CDR3: CSAGTGDREQYF
size: once; D: .; length: 13; J: TRBJ2-7; V: TRBV29-1; DNA: TGCAGCGTTGAGTCTGATTCGAACAATGAGCAGTACTTC; CDR3: CSVESDSNNEQYF
size: once; D: .; length: 14; J: TRBJ2-7; V: TRBV27; DNA: TGTGCCAGCACGCAGGGGTACCCCTCGTACGAGCAGTACTTC; CDR3: CASTQGYPSYEQYF
size: .; D: .; length: 15; J: TRBJ2-5; V: TRBV5-1; DNA: TGCGCCAGCAGCTTGGGGCGGAGCGAACAAGAGACCCAGTACTTC; CDR3: CASSLGRSEQETQYF
size: many; D: TRBD1; length: 14; J: TRBJ2-5; V: TRBV12-3/TRBV12-4; DNA: TGTGCCAGCAGTCAGACAGGGGGAGGAGAGACCCAGTACTTC; CDR3: CASSQTGGGETQYF
size: .; D: .; length: 13; J: TRBJ1-4; V: TRBV29-1; DNA: TGCAGCGTTGAAGGAGGGTTGGGTGAAAAACTGTTTTTT; CDR3: CSVEGGLGEKLFF
size: .; D: .; length: 12; J: TRBJ1-4; V: TRBV7-9; DNA: TGTGCCAGCAGCTGGGGTAATGAAAAACTGTTTTTT; CDR3: CASSWGNEKLFF
size: few; D: TRBD1; length: 12; J: TRBJ2-7; V: TRBV29-1; DNA: TGCAGCGTTGGGGACAGGGGGTACGAGCAGTACTTC; CDR3: CSVGDRGYEQYF
size: .; D: .; length: 13; J: TRBJ1-2; V: TRBV5-1; DNA: TGCGCCAGCAGCCCGGACATTGACTATGGCTACACCTTC; CDR3: CASSPDIDYGYTF
size: .; D: .; length: 14; J: TRBJ1-6; V: TRBV28; DNA: TGTGCCAGCAGTTTAATACAGAGTAATTCACCCCTCCACTTT; CDR3: CASSLIQSNSPLHF
size: .; D: .; length: 15; J: TRBJ2-1; V: TRBV28; DNA: TGTGCCAGCAGTTTATTGGTGGGGCAGTACAATGAGCAGTTCTTC; CDR3: CASSLLVGQYNEQFF
size: .; D: TRBD1; length: 14; J: TRBJ1-1; V: TRBV7-9; DNA: TGTGCCAGCAGCTCCGGGACAGTTGTTCTTGAAGCTTTCTTT; CDR3: CASSSGTVVLEAFF
size: .; D: .; length: 14; J: TRBJ1-2; V: TRBV6-1; DNA: TGTGCCAGCAGGTTAATGGCAGGGGACTATGGCTACACCTTC; CDR3: CASRLMAGDYGYTF
size: .; D: .; length: 11; J: TRBJ2-1; V: TRBV20-1; DNA: TGCAGTGCTTCCGAGCTGAATGAGCAGTTCTTC; CDR3: CSASELNEQFF
size: few; D: .; length: 14; J: TRBJ2-3; V: TRBV12-3/TRBV12-4; DNA: TGTGCCACCTGTTTGAGGGAGAGCACAGATACGCAGTATTTT; CDR3: CATCLRESTDTQYF
size: .; D: .; length: 13; J: TRBJ1-1; V: TRBV6-5; DNA: TGTGCCAGCAGTTACGGAGGGCTCCGGGAAGCTTTCTTT; CDR3: CASSYGGLREAFF
size: .; D: .; length: 11; J: TRBJ2-7; V: TRBV20-1; DNA: TGCAGTGCTCGGGCTGGAGTCGAGCAGTACTTC; CDR3: CSARAGVEQYF
size: .; D: .; length: 14; J: TRBJ2-7; V: TRBV30; DNA: TGTGCCTGGAGTGTTCTTAGGGGTCACTACGAGCAGTACTTC; CDR3: CAWSVLRGHYEQYF
size: .; D: TRBD2; length: 17; J: TRBJ2-3; V: TRBV2; DNA: TGTGCCAGCAGCCCAATGCCGGGAGCGGGAGGACCTAATACGCAGTATTTT; CDR3: CASSPMPGAGGPNTQYF
size: .; D: .; length: 15; J: TRBJ2-7; V: TRBV7-2; DNA: TGTGCCAGCAGCTTAGGGTCAGGGCAACCCTACGAGCAGTACTTC; CDR3: CASSLGSGQPYEQYF